The T cell receptor (beta chain) described here comes from a study of radiation and T cells in renal cell carcinoma. CDR1 is LNHNV and CDR2 is YYDKDF in the germline V gene (reference sequence). With V trimmed by 0 bases and J by 2 bases, 5 bases remained unmatched. CDR3 size: 16 residues. The method was immunoSEQ multiplex PCR; TCRdb's version includes in-frame clones alone and lacks a portion of them. The sample shows approximately 90,000 clones, around 81% of them seen only once. Worth noting for this clone: Antigen: not known.

Findings and limits, study-wide: From baseline, blood top tumor clonotypes peaked at 2 weeks post-radiation.

The time point here: blood 4 weeks post-SBRT, at nephrectomy. Treatment specified: 15 Gy SBRT to primary tumor, nephrectomy 4 weeks later. Nephrectomy followed 15 Gy stereotactic body radiation by 4 weeks. The tumor was a clear cell renal cell carcinoma. V is TRBV15 and J is TRBJ2-5; 8 nucleotides line up with TRBD2. The specimen comprised blood, sampled from a patient whose treatment included radiotherapy and nephrectomy. This clonotype was obtained from a man between 45 and 60 years old with renal cell carcinoma. The CDR3 protein is CATSRDLGGGQETQYF. In DNA form, the CDR3 reads TGTGCCACCAGCAGAGATCTTGGCGGGGGGCAAGAGACCCAGTACTTC.